Below, 10 T cell receptor beta chains from the same sample are listed, as sequenced in a study of T cell repertoires in cytomegalovirus infection. From the reads, TCRdb called clonotypes with MiXCR, one entry per CDR3 protein. Of about 530,000 distinct CDR3 sequences detected, approximately 26% appear once; the ten largest clones hold 13%. Sequenced sample: PBMCs. The receptors here all came from a human donor in good health (CMV status not recorded). Some clones in this sample may be carry-over from other donors' samples.

There are a few counts of this clonotype. The chain uses TRBV11-2 and TRBJ2-7; 7 bases line up with TRBD1. CDR3 length: 12 residues. The trim removed 5 bases at V and 4 bases at J, leaving 2 bases unmatched. CDR1 and CDR2 (germline): SGHAT, FQNNGV. CDR3 sequence (DNA): TGTGCCAGCAGCCTACAGGGGTACGAGCAGTACGTC. Translating it yields CASSLQGYEQYV.

The chain is built from TRBV29-1 and TRBJ2-1, with 12 bases that match TRBD2. The CDR3 is 15 residues long. Germline assignment: CDR1 SQVTM and CDR2 ANQGSEA. The junction had 10 bases not matched to a gene; V was cut back by 4 bases and J by 9 bases. The CDR3 sequence is CSVVVSSGRAGEQFF. The CDR3, as DNA: TGCAGCGTTGTCGTCTCTAGCGGGAGGGCGGGTGAGCAGTTCTTC.

J is TRBJ2-5 and V is TRBV6-4; D is unresolved. There are 14 residues in the CDR3. The germline V gene encodes CDR1 MRHNA and CDR2 SNTAGT. V shed 3 bases and J shed 0 bases, with 8 bases lying between them. This CDR3 is CASSEGPNQETQYF. The CDR3 nucleotides are TGTGCCAGCAGTGAAGGGCCAAACCAAGAGACCCAGTACTTC.

This clonotype was recorded many times. This chain links TRBV7-2 with TRBJ2-3; no reliable D call. Trimming took off 1 base at V and 5 bases at J, with 7 bases between the two ends. The CDR3 has 13 residues. Germline values: CDR1 SGHTA, CDR2 FQGNSA. This chain's CDR3 is CASSLVSGDTQYF. The CDR3 DNA follows: TGTGCCAGCAGCTTAGTATCGGGAGATACGCAGTATTTT.

This clonotype was seen a handful of times. This chain connects TRBV4-2 to TRBJ1-5; TRBD1 might be the D (5 bases). The germline V and J ends were trimmed by 7 bases and 5 bases, with 21 bases remaining between them. The CDR3 length is 16 residues. CDR1 LGHNA and CDR2 YNFKEQ come from the germline V gene. CDR3 DNA sequence: TGTGCCAGCAAAGGAGCAGGCACAGGAGGGGATCAGCCCCAGCATTTT. The encoded protein is CASKGAGTGGDQPQHF.

The genes are TRBV7-6 and TRBJ1-3; D may be TRBD1 (5 bases). Germline-derived CDR1 and CDR2 are SGHVS and FNYEAQ. This CDR3 is built from 16 residues. Trimming removed 5 bases from V and 7 bases from J, with 21 bases in between. The CDR3 DNA sequence: TGTGCCAGCAGCATAGGGACGGCGCGAGTCGGCAACACCATATATTTT. Translation: CASSIGTARVGNTIYF.

The chain combines TRBV29-1 with TRBJ2-2; possible D gene TRBD2, 5 bases. The CDR3 consists of 14 residues. Looked up from germline, CDR1 is SQVTM and CDR2 is ANQGSEA. Trimming took off 3 bases at V and 4 bases at J, with 12 bases between the two ends. In DNA, the CDR3 is TGCAGCGTTGATTCAGCGGATGCCACCGGGGAGCTGTTTTTT. It translates to CSVDSADATGELFF.

J is TRBJ2-7 and V is TRBV7-9; TRBD2 agrees at 13 bases. Trimming removed 5 bases from V and 3 bases from J; junction bases left unmatched: 4. Germline V CDR1 and CDR2: SEHNR, FQNEAQ (reference sequence). The CDR3 is made up of 15 amino acids. Written as DNA, the CDR3 is TGTGCCAGCAGCGAGGGACTAGCGGGGATCTACGAGCAGTACTTC. This translates into CASSEGLAGIYEQYF.

This clonotype was observed many times. This chain connects TRBV11-3 to TRBJ2-3; D may be TRBD2 (6 bases). The CDR3 is 17 residues long. Trimming pared 4 bases from V and 2 bases from J, leaving 19 bases between. The germline V gene encodes CDR1 SGHNT and CDR2 YENEEA. The CDR3 reads CASSSRIRDFYTDTQYF. The CDR3, as DNA: TGTGCCAGCAGCTCCAGGATCCGGGACTTTTACACAGATACGCAGTATTTT.

The table lists this clonotype with a few counts. The V call is TRBV7-9, the J call TRBJ1-2; 9 bases fit TRBD1. J was trimmed by 6 bases and V by 3 bases; bases with no gene match: 8. The CDR3 extends over 15 amino acids. Looked up from germline, CDR1 is SEHNR and CDR2 is FQNEAQ (reference sequence). CDR3 sequence (DNA): TGTGCCAGCAGCTTTAGCTACAGACAGGGGGATGGCTACACCTTC. Protein: CASSFSYRQGDGYTF.